A single sample gave rise to the 2 T cell receptor beta chains below, sequenced in a study of relationships among human T cell subsets. CD4+CD25-CD294+ Th2 cells were bead-selected for CD294 once CD4+CD56+ natural killer T cells were depleted. Semiquantitative ARM-PCR amplified T cell receptor alpha and beta CDR3 regions from mRNA. ARM-PCR used tagged nested gene-specific primers, then communal superprimers for exponential amplification. TCRdb re-derived calls from the multiplex PCR reads in MiXCR, one entry per CDR3 protein. Of about 4,000 distinct CDR3 sequences listed, approximately 50% are singletons. The sample taken for sequencing was CD4+ Th2 cells sorted from blood. These receptors all come from a middle-aged man in good health.

The rearrangement links TRBV4-1 to TRBJ2-1, with 8 nucleotides matching TRBD2. The V and J ends lost 1 base and 4 bases, in that order; junction bases with no gene match: 12. The germline gives CDR1 MGHRA, CDR2 YSYEKL. CDR3 length: 18 residues. Here the CDR3 reads CASSQVVGRVSGYNEQFF. The DNA of the CDR3 is TGCGCCAGCAGCCAAGTTGTCGGGAGGGTATCGGGTTACAATGAGCAGTTCTTC.

On this clonotype: A read error may account for a junction end that differs from germline. The chain uses TRBV5-4 and TRBJ1-2, with D perhaps matching TRBD1 (5 bases). The V gene's germline CDR1 is SGHNT and CDR2 YYREEE (reference sequence). This CDR3 region has 13 residues. The CDR3 nucleotides read TGCGCCAGCAGCCCCCGGGGCACCTATGGCTACACCTTC. Protein sequence: CASSPRGTYGYTF. The full variable domain, completed using reference TRBV5-4 and TRBJ1-2, is ETGVTQSPTHLIKTRGQQVTLRCSSQSGHNTVSWYQQALGQGPQFIFQYYREEENGRGNFPPRFSGLQFPNYSSELNVNALELDDSALYLCASSPRGTYGYTFGSGTRLTVV.